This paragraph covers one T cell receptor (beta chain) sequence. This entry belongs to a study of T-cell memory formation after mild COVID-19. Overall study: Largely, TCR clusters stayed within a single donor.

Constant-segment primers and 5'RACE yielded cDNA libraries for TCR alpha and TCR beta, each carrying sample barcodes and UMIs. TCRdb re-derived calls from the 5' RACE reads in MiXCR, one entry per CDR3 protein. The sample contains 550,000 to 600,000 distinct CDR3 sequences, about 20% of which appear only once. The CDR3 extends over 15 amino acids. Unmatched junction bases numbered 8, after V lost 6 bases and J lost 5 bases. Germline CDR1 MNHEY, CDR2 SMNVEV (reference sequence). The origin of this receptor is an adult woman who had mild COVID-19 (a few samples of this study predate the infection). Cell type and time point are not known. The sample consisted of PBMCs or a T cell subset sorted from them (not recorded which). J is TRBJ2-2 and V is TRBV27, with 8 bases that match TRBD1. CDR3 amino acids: CASSPRTGFTGELFF. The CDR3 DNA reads TGTGCCAGCAGCCCCCGGACAGGGTTTACCGGGGAGCTGTTTTTT.